This T cell receptor beta chain is from a study of radiation and T cells in renal cell carcinoma. Germline CDR1 reads PRHDT; CDR2 reads FYEKMQ (reference sequence). The CDR3 spans 16 residues. J was trimmed by 2 bases and V by 3 bases; bases with no gene match: 9. Study-wide results and caveats: In blood, top tumor clones expanded by 2 weeks, shrinking by 4. No pretreatment tumor biopsies were available for baseline clonotypes.

Time point meaning: blood 2 weeks post-SBRT. Treatment here: 15 Gy SBRT to primary tumor, nephrectomy 4 weeks later. Radiation-treated patients gave blood at baseline, week 2 and week 4. The patient's renal cell carcinoma had clear cell pathology. Some clones are missing from TCRdb's copy, which holds only in-frame ones; the method was immunoSEQ multiplex PCR. The top ten clones hold approximately 6% of a sample with 60,000 to 80,000 clones, 82% of them seen once. This clone was seen a few times. What it recognizes is unknown. This chain links TRBV13 with TRBJ2-7, with 8 nucleotides matching TRBD2. The sequenced sample was blood, obtained from a patient whose treatment included radiotherapy and nephrectomy. This TCR derives from a man in his fifties or sixties with renal cell carcinoma. CDR3 coding DNA: TGTGCCAGCAGCTTCATAGGACTAGCACAAACCTACGAGCAGTACTTC. The encoded protein is CASSFIGLAQTYEQYF.